What follows is one TCR beta chain and its context. Only in-frame clones appear in the TCRdb table, and some are missing; sequencing was by immunoSEQ multiplex PCR. The profile shows nearly 11,000 clones, around 84% of them singletons. This specimen comes from a study of sequential checkpoint blockade in melanoma. Regarding treatment: randomized to nivolumab then ipilimumab (arm A) or the reverse (arm B). No patient had prior DNA-damaging chemotherapy. Sorted cells were live CD3+CD8+, lacking CD19 and CD56, from PBMCs. The CDR3 consists of 15 residues. Germline values: CDR1 SGHRS, CDR2 YFSETQ. V shed 4 bases, J shed 2 bases, and the junction held 3 bases outside the gene matches.

The sequence derives from a human donor with melanoma. This chain joins TRBV5-1 and TRBJ2-1; 10 nucleotides match TRBD2. The sample here was CD8+ T cells sorted from blood (inferred from file names), taken from a patient given nivolumab and ipilimumab in sequence. CDR3 nucleotides: TGCGCCAGCAGCCCTAGCGGGGGCCCCTACAATGAGCAGTTCTTC. Translated: CASSPSGGPYNEQFF.